A single TCR beta chain is shown here with its context. Its cognate antigen is unknown. Other nucleotide sequences from this sample produce the same CDR3. Researchers ran the PCR with 60 Vbeta and 13 Jbeta primers. Assay: immunoSEQ multiplex PCR; the TCRdb copy retains only in-frame clones and omits some. The top ten hold roughly 1.5% of the sample, which has about 160,000 clones, 77% seen once. This specimen comes from a study of cytomegalovirus exposure and HLA in healthy donors. Overall study findings and caveats: Earlier analysis yielded a pattern in which most TCR beta V segments were productive about 90% or about 30% of the time. There were some public TCRs occurring in many donors, but most TCR sequences were rare. Fewer N-insertions (relative to the 666-donor mean) were reportedly seen in an Asian-associated ancestry cluster in a later analysis.

Source material: PBMCs. This clonotype was sampled from a woman aged 25 to 39 in good health and CMV-seronegative.

CDR3 sequence (DNA): TGTGCCAGCAGTTTACAGGGGTACACCGGGGAGCTGTTTTTT. It is translated as CASSLQGYTGELFF. The gene calls are TRBV27 and TRBJ2-2, with D maybe TRBD1 (6 bases). The CDR3 runs 14 residues. Germline values: CDR1 MNHEY, CDR2 SMNVEV (reference sequence). V was cut by 2 bases and J by 3 bases, with 7 bases left in between.